This TCR beta chain appears in the sequencing data of a study of CD8 T cells in ankylosing spondylitis. The study's findings and limits: The authors reported significant enrichment of disease-linked clones in matched ankylosing spondylitis synovial fluid.

TCRdb called the 5' RACE reads again in MiXCR, with one record for every CDR3 protein. The data show 340,000 or so distinct CDR3 sequences, roughly 15% seen once. As concerns this clonotype: As yet, its antigen is unknown.

This clonotype was obtained from a male donor with ankylosing spondylitis or in good health (not recorded which). The material sequenced was blood, either unsorted or a sorted T cell fraction (not recorded which).

The CDR3 is CASSFRTGAYQETQYF. DNA of the CDR3: TGCGCCAGCAGCTTCCGGACAGGGGCCTACCAAGAGACCCAGTACTTC. The chain combines TRBV5-1 with TRBJ2-5, with TRBD1 matching 9 bases. The CDR3 runs to 16 residues. Germline values: CDR1 SGHRS, CDR2 YFSETQ. V shed 2 bases, J shed 0 bases, and the junction held 5 bases outside the gene matches.